The text below deals with one T cell receptor beta chain. What it binds is not known. Each CDR3 protein is one row after TCRdb ran MiXCR on the 5' RACE reads. The sample has roughly 1.6 million distinct CDR3 sequences; around 33% are singletons. The CDR3 extends over 15 amino acids. In germline, CDR1 is MNHEY, CDR2 SVGEGT. V gave up 6 bases and J gave up 4 bases, with 18 bases separating them. This record comes from a study of identical twins. Study findings and constraints: There was an excess of low generation probability in the out-of-frame alpha sequences that twins shared. Monozygotic twin pairs showed more out-of-frame TCR alpha sharing than models estimated.

The sequenced sample was cord blood. The receptor was derived from a newborn girl in good health. The chain couples TRBV6-2 or TRBV6-3 to TRBJ1-2, with D hard to call. The CDR3 region is CASRHPVRILYGYTF. DNA of the CDR3: TGTGCCAGCAGACACCCCGTCCGGATCCTCTATGGCTACACCTTC.